Here is one TCR beta chain with its context. This entry belongs to a study of T cell changes during pregnancy in multiple sclerosis. TCRdb keeps only in-frame clones here, not all; method: immunoSEQ multiplex PCR. The repertoire consists of around 35,000 clones, with 92% occurring once and the leading ten covering 0.47%. Germline V gene lookup returns CDR1 SGHTA and CDR2 FQGTGA. CDR3 size: 15 residues. Trimming removed 5 bases from V and 0 bases from J; junction bases left unmatched: 4. The chain employs TRBV7-3 and TRBJ2-1; TRBD2 agrees at 7 bases. This TCR derives from a female donor with multiple sclerosis, enrolled in a pregnancy study. Sequencing was performed on CD4+ T cells from peripheral blood mononuclear cells, taken after pregnancy. CDR3: CASSISGHSYNEQFF. The CDR3 nucleotides are TGTGCCAGCAGCATTAGCGGGCACTCCTACAATGAGCAGTTCTTC.